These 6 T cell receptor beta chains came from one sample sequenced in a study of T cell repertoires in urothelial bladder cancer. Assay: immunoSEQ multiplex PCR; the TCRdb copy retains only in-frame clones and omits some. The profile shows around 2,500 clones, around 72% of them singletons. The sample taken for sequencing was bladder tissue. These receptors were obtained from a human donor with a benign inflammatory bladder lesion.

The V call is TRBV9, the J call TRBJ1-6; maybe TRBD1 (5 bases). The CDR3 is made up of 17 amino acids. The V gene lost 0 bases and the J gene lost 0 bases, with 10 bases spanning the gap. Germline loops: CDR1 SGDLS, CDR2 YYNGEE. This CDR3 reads CASSVAAGSSYNSPLHF. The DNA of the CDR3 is TGTGCCAGCAGCGTAGCTGCAGGGAGCTCCTATAATTCACCCCTCCACTTT.

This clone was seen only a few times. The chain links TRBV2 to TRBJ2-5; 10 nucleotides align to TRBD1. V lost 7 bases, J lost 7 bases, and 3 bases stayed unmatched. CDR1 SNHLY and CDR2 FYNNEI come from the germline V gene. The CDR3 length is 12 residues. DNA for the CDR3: TGTGCCAGCATGGGACAGGGGCCGACCCAGTACTTC. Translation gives CASMGQGPTQYF.

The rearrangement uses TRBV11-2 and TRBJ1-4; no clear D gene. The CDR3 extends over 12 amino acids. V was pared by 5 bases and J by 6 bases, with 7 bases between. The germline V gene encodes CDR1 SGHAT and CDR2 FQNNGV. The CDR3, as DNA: TGTGCCAGCAGCGCCCCTTATGAAAAACTGTTTTTT. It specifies CASSAPYEKLFF. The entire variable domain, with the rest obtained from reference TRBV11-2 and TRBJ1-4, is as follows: EAGVAQSPRYKIIEKRQSVAFWCNPISGHATLYWYQQILGQGPKLLIQFQNNGVVDDSQLPKDRFSAERLKGVDSTLKIQPAKLEDSAVYLCASSAPYEKLFFGSGTQLSVL.

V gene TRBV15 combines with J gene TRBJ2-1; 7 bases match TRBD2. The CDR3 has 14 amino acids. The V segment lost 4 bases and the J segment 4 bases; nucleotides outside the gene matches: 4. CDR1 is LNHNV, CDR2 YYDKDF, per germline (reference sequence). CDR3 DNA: TGTGCCACCAGCATAGCGGGTGGTTACAATGAGCAGTTCTTC. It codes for CATSIAGGYNEQFF.

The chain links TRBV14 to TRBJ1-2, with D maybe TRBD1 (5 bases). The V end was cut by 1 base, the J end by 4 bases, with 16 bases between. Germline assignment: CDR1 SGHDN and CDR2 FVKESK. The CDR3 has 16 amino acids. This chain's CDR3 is CASSQAPPGRAYGYTF. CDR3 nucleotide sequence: TGTGCCAGCAGCCAAGCACCCCCCGGCAGGGCCTATGGCTACACCTTC.

CDR3 sequence (DNA): TGTGCCTGGAGTCCCCCGGGAGCGGGAGTCACCGGGGAGCTGTTTTTT. Protein: CAWSPPGAGVTGELFF. The rearrangement uses TRBV30 and TRBJ2-2, with 8 bases that match TRBD2. The J segment lost 4 bases and the V segment lost 2 bases, leaving 9 bases of the junction unmatched. The CDR3 sequence is 16 residues long. The germline V gene encodes CDR1 GTSNPN and CDR2 SVGIG (reference sequence).